This is a list of T cell receptor beta chains from one sample in a study of T-cell memory formation after mild COVID-19. TCRdb used MiXCR to reprocess the 5' RACE reads, holding one entry per CDR3 protein. Counted here are roughly 380,000 distinct CDR3 sequences, around 27% occurring once; the ten biggest clones make up roughly 14%. The sequenced sample consisted of PBMCs or a T cell subset sorted from them (not recorded which). These receptors were taken from an adult woman who had mild COVID-19 (a few samples of this study predate the infection). Cell type and time point are not known. The CDR3 runs from the conserved cysteine through the conserved F or W. The D gene is left open where the match is weak. Expanded clones are given a class, and other clones once, few, many or no size at all.

J,size,V,D,DNA,CDR3
TRBJ1-5,-,TRBV9,-,TGTGCCACACTAAGGAGGCCCCAGCATTTT,CATLRRPQHF
TRBJ2-5,few,TRBV5-1,-,TGCGCCAGCGTCGCGGACAACCAAGAGACCCAGTACTTC,CASVADNQETQYF
TRBJ2-1,-,TRBV20-1,-,TGCAGTGCTAGACCGATCGATGTAGGTGAGCAGTTCTTC,CSARPIDVGEQFF
TRBJ1-1,-,TRBV20-1,-,TGCAGTGCTAGGACAGGCATGAACACTGAAGCTTTCTTT,CSARTGMNTEAFF
TRBJ1-6,-,TRBV25-1,-,TGTGCCAGCAGTGGAACCCAGGGCTATAATTCACCCCTCCACTTT,CASSGTQGYNSPLHF
TRBJ2-1,few,TRBV7-9,-,TGTGCCAGCATCATCAGGGGAGGTGAGCAGTTCTTC,CASIIRGGEQFF
TRBJ2-5,-,TRBV25-1,-,TGTGCCAGCAGTGACCCCCGCCAGGCCCAAGAGACCCAGTACTTC,CASSDPRQAQETQYF
TRBJ2-1,-,TRBV6-6,-,TGTGCCAGCAAGGATCCCAAAAATGAGCAGTTCTTC,CASKDPKNEQFF
TRBJ2-7,-,TRBV6-6,-,TGTGCCAGCAGATCAGACCTAGAGGAGCAGTACTTC,CASRSDLEEQYF
TRBJ1-1,-,TRBV1,-,TGCACCAGCAGCCTGCAGAGGCATCGGGACACTGAAGCTTTCTTT,CTSSLQRHRDTEAFF
TRBJ1-2,-,TRBV29-1,TRBD1,TGCAGCGTTAGGGACCCCCAGACAGGGGATCTGAGTGGCTACACCTTC,CSVRDPQTGDLSGYTF
TRBJ2-1,few,TRBV6-1,-,TGTGCCAGCAGTCCCCAGGGCTATGAGCAGTTCTTC,CASSPQGYEQFF
TRBJ2-3,few,TRBV4-2,TRBD2,TGTGCCAGCAGCCAGAGACTAGCGGACACCACAGATACGCAGTATTTT,CASSQRLADTTDTQYF
TRBJ2-7,-,TRBV24-1,TRBD1,TGTGCCACCAGTGAACCCGGGACAGGGTCTCACGAGCAGTACTTC,CATSEPGTGSHEQYF
TRBJ1-6,few,TRBV2,-,TGTGCCAGCAGTCCAGGGCTTTTGACCCTCCACTTT,CASSPGLLTLHF
TRBJ2-5,-,TRBV12-3/TRBV12-4,-,TGTGCCAGCAGTTTTGGCTACCGGGAGACCCAGTACTTC,CASSFGYRETQYF
TRBJ2-5,few,TRBV29-1,TRBD1,TGCAGCGTTGAAGATTACAGGGGTGGAGAGACCCAGTACTTC,CSVEDYRGGETQYF
TRBJ2-7,few,TRBV12-3/TRBV12-4,-,TGTGCCAGCAGGGAGGGGAGTTTGACAGGCTACGAGCAGTACTTC,CASREGSLTGYEQYF
TRBJ2-7,few,TRBV6-1,-,TGTGCCAGCAGTGAAGCTCCCAGGGTATACGATATCACCTACGAGCAGTACTTC,CASSEAPRVYDITYEQYF
TRBJ1-1,-,TRBV5-1,-,TGCGCCAGCAGCTTGGTGAGTCTGGCCAGGAACACTGAAGCTTTCTTT,CASSLVSLARNTEAFF
TRBJ2-3,-,TRBV27,-,TGTGCCAGCAGTTTAGATGGGGCCATGGGGGGGCAGTATTTT,CASSLDGAMGGQYF
TRBJ1-1,few,TRBV25-1,-,TGTGCCAGCAGTGGTCCGACAGGGAACACTGAAGCTTTCTTT,CASSGPTGNTEAFF
TRBJ1-2,-,TRBV7-9,-,TGTGCCAGCAGCTCAATCAGCTATGGCTACACCTTC,CASSSISYGYTF
TRBJ1-5,-,TRBV30,-,TGTGCCTGGAGCGAAGAAATTACCTTGGGCCAGCCCCAGCATTTT,CAWSEEITLGQPQHF
TRBJ1-2,few,TRBV12-3/TRBV12-4,-,TGTGCCAGCAGACCGTGGACGGCCAACTATGGCTACACCTTC,CASRPWTANYGYTF
TRBJ2-1,few,TRBV9,TRBD2,TGTGCCAGCAGCGTATCCAGCGGGAGGGTAATGGAGCAGTTCTTC,CASSVSSGRVMEQFF
TRBJ2-1,-,TRBV5-1,-,TGCGCCAGCAGCTTGGAGGGGAGAAGGGACAATGAGCAGTTCTTC,CASSLEGRRDNEQFF
TRBJ2-5,few,TRBV7-9,TRBD2,TGTGCCAGCAGCCCTCGGGGGGGCCGTCACCAAGAGACCCAGTACTTC,CASSPRGGRHQETQYF
TRBJ2-5,-,TRBV12-3/TRBV12-4,-,TGTGCCAGCAGCTACAGCCCGGGACAACAAGAGACCCAGTACTTC,CASSYSPGQQETQYF
TRBJ1-1,few,TRBV7-6,TRBD1,TGTGCCAGCAGCCCCAGGGGGCCGCGGGAAGCTTTCTTT,CASSPRGPREAFF
TRBJ2-5,few,TRBV29-1,-,TGCAGCGGGCTTGACAGCGCTCAAGAGACCCAGTACTTC,CSGLDSAQETQYF
TRBJ2-7,many,TRBV12-3/TRBV12-4,-,TGTGCCAGCAGTTTGCGGGGACATTACGAGCAGTACTTC,CASSLRGHYEQYF
TRBJ2-3,-,TRBV20-1,-,TGCAGTGCTAGATCAGGGGCCCGTAGCACAGATACGCAGTATTTT,CSARSGARSTDTQYF
TRBJ1-1,few,TRBV7-9,TRBD1,TGTGCCAGCAGCACGGACAGGGGGCCCACTGAAGCTTTCTTT,CASSTDRGPTEAFF
TRBJ1-1,few,TRBV4-3,-,TGCGCCAGCTCGTTCTCGGGTGACACTGAAGCTTTCTTT,CASSFSGDTEAFF
TRBJ1-3,-,TRBV11-2,-,TGTGCCAGCAGCCTAGGCCTCTTTGGAAACACCATATATTTT,CASSLGLFGNTIYF
TRBJ2-1,-,TRBV11-2,TRBD2,TGTGCCAGCAGCCCCCGCATGGGTGGCGGGAGGATGGTCGCGGATGAGCAGTTCTTC,CASSPRMGGGRMVADEQFF
TRBJ2-3,many,TRBV29-1,TRBD2,TGCAGCGTTGTTCCTAGCGGGCCGGGCACAGATACGCAGTATTTT,CSVVPSGPGTDTQYF
TRBJ1-2,few,TRBV5-1,-,TGCGCCAGCAGCTTGGCCCCCCAGGGTGGTCGGGGCTACACCTTC,CASSLAPQGGRGYTF
TRBJ2-5,-,TRBV10-3,-,TGTGCCATCGGTAGGCTAGAACAGGAGACCCAGTACTTC,CAIGRLEQETQYF
TRBJ2-1,few,TRBV7-6,TRBD2,TGTGCCAGCCTAGCGGGAGGTGCCGGTGAGCAGTTCTTC,CASLAGGAGEQFF
TRBJ2-5,few,TRBV4-2,-,TGTGCCAGCAGCCAAGATTGGCAGTACCAAGAGACCCAGTACTTC,CASSQDWQYQETQYF
TRBJ2-1,-,TRBV6-4,-,TGTGCCAGCAGTGCTCCCCCGTCCGATGAGCAGTTCTTC,CASSAPPSDEQFF
TRBJ2-7,few,TRBV6-5,TRBD2,TGTGCCAGCAGTTACTCCGGGACTAGCATCTACGAGCAGTACTTC,CASSYSGTSIYEQYF
TRBJ1-5,-,TRBV7-2,-,TGTGCCAGCAGCTTAAGTCGGGGGGGCAATCAGCCCCAGCATTTT,CASSLSRGGNQPQHF
TRBJ2-4,-,TRBV11-2,-,TGTGCCAGCACCACCCTAGGGACCCTCAGGAGAAACATTCAGTACTTC,CASTTLGTLRRNIQYF
TRBJ1-2,-,TRBV7-9,TRBD1,TGTGCCAGCACCGCAGGGGGATCTACTAACTATGGCTACACCTTC,CASTAGGSTNYGYTF
TRBJ1-4,-,TRBV20-1,TRBD1,TGCAGTGCTAGAGACCCCGGGGCAGGGACAGCAGGGCTGTTTTTT,CSARDPGAGTAGLFF
TRBJ1-1,few,TRBV7-6,-,TGTGCCAGCAGCTTAGCGGGCGAGGGGGTCACTGAAGCTTTCTTT,CASSLAGEGVTEAFF
TRBJ1-2,-,TRBV10-3,-,TGTGCCATCAGTGAAGGGTCTTTGGCTAACTATGGCTACACCTTC,CAISEGSLANYGYTF
TRBJ2-7,few,TRBV4-1,-,TGCGCCAGCAGCTACCGAAGTTGGCAGGGGGGCTACGAGCAGTACTTC,CASSYRSWQGGYEQYF
TRBJ2-2,-,TRBV12-3/TRBV12-4,-,TGTGCCAGCACCCTAGGAAAGGGGATCAACACCGGGGAGCTGTTTTTT,CASTLGKGINTGELFF
TRBJ1-1,few,TRBV21-1,-,TGTGCCAGCAGCTCCCCGGGGGGAGGAAGGACTGAAGCTTTCTTT,CASSSPGGGRTEAFF
TRBJ2-2,few,TRBV18,-,TGTGCCAGCTCACCAGGCGGGATAACCGGGGAGCTGTTTTTT,CASSPGGITGELFF